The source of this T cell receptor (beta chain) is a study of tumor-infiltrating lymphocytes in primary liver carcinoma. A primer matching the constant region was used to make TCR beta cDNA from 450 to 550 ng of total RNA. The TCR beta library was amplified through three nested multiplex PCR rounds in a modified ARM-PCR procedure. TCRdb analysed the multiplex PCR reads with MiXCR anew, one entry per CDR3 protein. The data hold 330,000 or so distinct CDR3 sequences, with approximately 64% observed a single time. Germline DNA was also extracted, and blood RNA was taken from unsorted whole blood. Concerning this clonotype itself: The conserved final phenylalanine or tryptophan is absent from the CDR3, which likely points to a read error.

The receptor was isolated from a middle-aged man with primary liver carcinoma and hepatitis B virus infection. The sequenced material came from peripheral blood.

The CDR3 nucleotides are TGTGTCAGCAGACTTCGACTGAGCTCCTACGAGCAGTACCTC. Translation: CVSRLRLSSYEQYL. The chain joins TRBV6-5 to TRBJ2-7; D is unresolved. This CDR3 spans 14 amino acids. CDR1 MNHEY and CDR2 SVGAGI come from the germline V gene.